The present entry profiles one T cell receptor beta chain with its context. In the original analysis: It was from reference gene primer amplification that nucleated cell counts were estimated. This table comes from immunoSEQ multiplex PCR, and its TCRdb copy is limited to in-frame clones, with some not included. That table supplies the V and J calls and clone size; D and trimming were determined from the DNA. The sample shows approximately 300,000 clones, 87% of them seen only once. The data were obtained in a study of blood T cell repertoires in COVID-19. The CDR3 spans 15 residues. Germline CDR1 and CDR2: SNHLY and FYNNEI. Trimming left V 6 bases short and J 1 base short, with 15 bases between.

Material for sequencing was PBMCs or T cells enriched from blood (not recorded which). This clonotype was obtained from a woman aged 25 to 45 who had recovered from COVID-19. The V and J genes are TRBV2 and TRBJ1-1; possibly TRBD1 for D (6 bases). CDR3 residues: CASRSQQGSNTEAFF. CDR3 bases: TGTGCCAGCAGGTCCCAACAGGGCTCGAACACTGAAGCTTTCTTT. Together with reference TRBV2 and TRBJ1-1, the CDR3 gives the full variable domain: EPEVTQTPSHQVTQMGQEVILRCVPISNHLYFYWYRQILGQKVEFLVSFYNNEISEKSEIFDDQFSVERPDGSNFTLKIRSTKLEDSAMYFCASRSQQGSNTEAFFGQGTRLTVV.